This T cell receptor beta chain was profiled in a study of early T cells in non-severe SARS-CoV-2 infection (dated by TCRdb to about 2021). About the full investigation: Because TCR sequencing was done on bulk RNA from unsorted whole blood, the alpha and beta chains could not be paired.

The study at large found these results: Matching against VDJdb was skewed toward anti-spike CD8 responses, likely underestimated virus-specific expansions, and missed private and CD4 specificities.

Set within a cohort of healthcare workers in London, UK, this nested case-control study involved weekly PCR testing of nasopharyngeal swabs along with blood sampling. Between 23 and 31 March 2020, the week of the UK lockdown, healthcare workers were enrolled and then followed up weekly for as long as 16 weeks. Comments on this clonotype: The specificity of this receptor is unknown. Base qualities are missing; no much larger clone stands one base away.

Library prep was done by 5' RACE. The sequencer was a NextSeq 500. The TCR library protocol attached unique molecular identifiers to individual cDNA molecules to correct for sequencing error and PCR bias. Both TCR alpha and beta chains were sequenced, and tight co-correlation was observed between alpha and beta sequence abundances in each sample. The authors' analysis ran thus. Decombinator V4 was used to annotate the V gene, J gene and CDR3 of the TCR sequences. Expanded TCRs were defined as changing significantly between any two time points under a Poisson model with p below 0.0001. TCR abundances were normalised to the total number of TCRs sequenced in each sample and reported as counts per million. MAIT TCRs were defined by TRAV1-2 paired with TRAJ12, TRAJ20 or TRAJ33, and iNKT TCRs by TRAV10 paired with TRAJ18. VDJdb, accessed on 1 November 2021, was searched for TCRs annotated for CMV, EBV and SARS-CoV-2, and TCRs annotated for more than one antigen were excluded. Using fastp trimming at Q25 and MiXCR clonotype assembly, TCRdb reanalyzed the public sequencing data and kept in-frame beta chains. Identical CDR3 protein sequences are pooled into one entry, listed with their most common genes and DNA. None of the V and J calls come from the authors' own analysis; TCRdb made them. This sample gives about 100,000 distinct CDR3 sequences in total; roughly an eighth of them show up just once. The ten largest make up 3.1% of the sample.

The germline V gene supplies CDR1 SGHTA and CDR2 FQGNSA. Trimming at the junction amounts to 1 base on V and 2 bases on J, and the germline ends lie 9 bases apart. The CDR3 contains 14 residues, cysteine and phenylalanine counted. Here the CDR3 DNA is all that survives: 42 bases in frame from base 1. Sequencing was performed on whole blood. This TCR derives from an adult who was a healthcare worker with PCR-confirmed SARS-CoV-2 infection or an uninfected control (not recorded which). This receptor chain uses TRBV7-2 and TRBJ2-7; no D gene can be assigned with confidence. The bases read TGTGCCAGCAGCTTAGAGGTCGCGGCCTACGAGCAGTACTTC. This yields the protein CASSLEVAAYEQYF.